These 27 T cell receptor beta chains were all obtained from the same sample, sequenced in a study of Graves' ophthalmopathy and Graves' hyperthyroidism. RNA transcripts yielded amplified TCR beta CDR3 regions. First-round RT-PCR used HTBI primers; second-round multiplex PCR followed. TCRdb independently ran MiXCR on the multiplex PCR reads; one entry per CDR3 protein. The sample lists over a million distinct CDR3 sequences; about 38% were seen once. The sample comprised peripheral blood or thyroid tissue (not recorded which). The receptors shown here come from an adult man with Graves' hyperthyroidism.

Note on this clonotype: Germline and junction disagree at one end, which may indicate a read error. The chain combines TRBV10-2 with TRBJ1-2; D possibly corresponds to TRBD1 (5 bases). Germline CDR1 is WSHSY and CDR2 is SAAADI. CDR3 size: 13 residues. This CDR3 reads CASSRQFNYGYTF. CDR3 sequence (DNA): TGTGCCAGCAGTAGACAGTTTAACTATGGCTACACCTTC.

V and J are TRBV10-2 and TRBJ1-1; D call uncertain. Trimming removed 2 bases at V and 6 bases at J, with 13 bases between. The CDR3 is 14 amino acids. CDR1 and CDR2 from the germline V gene are WSHSY and SAAADI. This CDR3 is CASSEIRGVAEAFF. In DNA form, the CDR3 reads TGCGCCAGCAGTGAGATCCGGGGAGTGGCTGAAGCTTTCTTT.

The chain carries TRBV4-1 and TRBJ2-6, with a weak D call TRBD1 (6 bases). CDR3 length: 20 amino acids. Per the germline V gene, CDR1 is MGHRA and CDR2 is YSYEKL. Trimming cost V 4 bases and J 0 bases, with 22 bases left between them. CDR3 bases: TGCGCCAGCAGCCTAGCGCACCGGGACACCCTAATCTCTGGGGCCAACGTCCTGACTTTC. This sequence encodes CASSLAHRDTLISGANVLTF.

This clonotype appeared many times. V is TRBV5-6 and J is TRBJ1-2; maybe TRBD1 (6 bases). The CDR3 is 15 residues long. Germline CDR1 reads SGHDT; CDR2 reads YYEEEE. Trimming took 2 bases from V and 5 from J, leaving 16 bases between them. CDR3 coding DNA: TGTGCCAGCAGCTTAATGTCCGGACAGTTGTATGGCTACACCTTC. Translation gives CASSLMSGQLYGYTF. The variable domain in full, with the rest retrieved from reference TRBV5-6 and TRBJ1-2, is DAGVTQSPTHLIKTRGQQVTLRCSPKSGHDTVSWYQQALGQGPQFIFQYYEEEERQRGNFPDRFSGHQFPNYSSELNVNALLLGDSALYLCASSLMSGQLYGYTFGSGTRLTVV.

This chain's CDR3 is CATGQGAGPGGHEQYF. The CDR3 coding sequence is TGTGCCACGGGACAGGGGGCGGGACCCGGCGGGCACGAGCAGTACTTC. The chain joins TRBV10-3 to TRBJ2-7; TRBD1 matches at 12 bases. Germline lookup yields CDR1 ENHRY and CDR2 SYGVKD. The CDR3 covers 16 residues. The V gene end was trimmed by 10 bases and the J gene end by 5 bases; junction bases not matched to a gene: 15.

This clonotype was counted a few times. The chain is built from TRBV11-2 and TRBJ2-7; TRBD1 might be the D (6 bases). Trimming cost V 1 base and J 2 bases, with 12 bases left between them. The CDR3 contains 15 residues. Germline lookup yields CDR1 SGHAT and CDR2 FQNNGV. The CDR3 nucleotides are TGTGCCAGCAGCTTAGTACAGGGACGTGCCTACGAGCAGTACTTC. Translating gives CASSLVQGRAYEQYF.

On this clonotype itself: A much larger clone is a single base away; this may be a read error. This sequence joins TRBV7-2 and TRBJ2-7; D is unresolved. This CDR3 is built from 13 residues. CDR1 SGHTA and CDR2 FQGNSA come from the germline V gene. As DNA, the CDR3 is TGCGCCAGCAGCCCCCAGCAGGCCTACGAGCAGTACTTC. Translating it yields CASSPQQAYEQYF. The complete variable domain, with remaining parts taken from reference TRBV7-2 and TRBJ2-7, reads GAGVSQSPSNKVTEKGKDVELRCDPISGHTALYWYRQSLGQGLEFLIYFQGNSAPDKSGLPSDRFSAERTGGSVSTLTIQRTQQEDSAVYLCASSPQQAYEQYFGPGTRLTVT.

This clonotype was detected ten times or more. The genes are TRBV9 and TRBJ2-7; 7 nucleotides align to TRBD2. The V gene end was trimmed by 0 bases and the J gene end by 2 bases; junction bases not matched to a gene: 5. Germline values: CDR1 SGDLS, CDR2 YYNGEE. This CDR3 spans 15 amino acids. CDR3 bases: TGTGCCAGCAGCGTAGGGTCTAGCGGACCCTACGAGCAGTACTTC. Translated: CASSVGSSGPYEQYF. The variable domain in full, with the rest retrieved from reference TRBV9 and TRBJ2-7, is DSGVTQTPKHLITATGQRVTLRCSPRSGDLSVYWYQQSLDQGLQFLIQYYNGEERAKGNILERFSAQQFPDLHSELNLSSLELGDSALYFCASSVGSSGPYEQYFGPGTRLTVT.

This clonotype was recorded at least ten times. The CDR3 nucleotides are TGTGCCATCAGTCCCGGGACAGGGCTCAATACTAACTCCTACGAGCAGTACTTC. Protein product: CAISPGTGLNTNSYEQYF. The chain combines TRBV10-3 with TRBJ2-7; 9 nucleotides align to TRBD1. V gave up 5 bases and J gave up 0 bases; unmatched junction bases: 14. The CDR3 has 18 amino acids. CDR1 ENHRY and CDR2 SYGVKD come from the germline V gene.

In its sample, this clonotype was seen a few times. CDR3 sequence (DNA): TGCAGTCCCGATGTCGGGGGATGGAACACTGAAGCTTTCTTT. Its translation is CSPDVGGWNTEAFF. The chain employs TRBV20-1 and TRBJ1-1; a possible D gene is TRBD1 (5 bases). Germline CDR1 and CDR2: DFQATT and SNEGSKA (reference sequence). The CDR3 length is 14 residues. Between the trimmed V and J ends, which lost 8 bases and 1 base, there was a span of 17 bases.

This clonotype was counted ten times or more. The chain couples TRBV7-8 to TRBJ1-5; no definite D call. Germline values: CDR1 SGHVS, CDR2 FQNEAQ. V gave up 5 bases and J gave up 11 bases, with 13 bases separating them. This CDR3 comprises 12 residues. CDR3 amino acids: CASSVHEGTQHF. The DNA of the CDR3 is TGTGCCAGCAGCGTACACGAAGGGACCCAGCATTTT.

This chain connects TRBV5-1 to TRBJ2-7; D not certain. The CDR3 is made up of 16 amino acids. The germline CDR1 and CDR2 sequences are SGHRS and YFSETQ. V lost 0 bases, J lost 5 bases, and 18 bases lay in between. CDR3 in DNA: TGCGCCAGCAGCTTGGTCGGCGGACCCCTAGGCGACGAGCAGTACTTC. Its translation: CASSLVGGPLGDEQYF.

As concerns this clonotype: Sequence at one end of the junction differs from germline and may be a read error. The chain links TRBV10-3 to TRBJ1-2; TRBD1 matches 9 bases. This CDR3 has 15 amino acids. Germline lookup yields CDR1 ENHRY and CDR2 SYGVKD. This chain's CDR3 is CASSEVVQGAIGYTF. As DNA, the CDR3 is TGTGCCAGCAGTGAAGTCGTACAGGGGGCAATTGGCTACACCTTC.

This clonotype was seen repeatedly, ten times or more. The chain has TRBV19 and TRBJ1-1, with a possible D match to TRBD1 (6 bases). Germline CDR1 is LNHDA and CDR2 is SQIVND (reference sequence). V lost 5 bases and J lost 3, with 13 bases in between. This CDR3 is 14 amino acids long. CDR3 DNA: TGTGCCAGTAGTTACGGACAGCTCTACACTGAAGCTTTCTTT. Its protein product is CASSYGQLYTEAFF.

Only a few counts were recorded for this clonotype. The chain is built from TRBV28 and TRBJ2-7; maybe TRBD2 (5 bases). Germline CDR1 MDHEN, CDR2 SYDVKM. The CDR3 totals 12 residues. Deletions cut 5 bases from V and 7 bases from J, with 12 bases between. The CDR3 reads CASSRPQREQYF. The CDR3 nucleotides are TGTGCCAGCAGTCGCCCCCAGCGGGAGCAGTACTTC. The full variable domain, completed using reference TRBV28 and TRBJ2-7, is DVKVTQSSRYLVKRTGEKVFLECVQDMDHENMFWYRQDPGLGLRLIYFSYDVKMKEKGDIPEGYSVSREKKERFSLILESASTNQTSMYLCASSRPQREQYFGPGTRLTVT.

For this clonotype: A much more abundant neighbour one base away suggests this may be a read error. J is TRBJ2-5 and V is TRBV7-3; 8 bases match TRBD2. V was clipped by 3 bases and J by 5 bases; unmatched bases: 5. Per germline, CDR1 SGHTA and CDR2 FQGTGA. The CDR3 has 14 residues. The CDR3 loop reads CASSFGGVGETQYF. The CDR3 DNA follows: TGTGCCAGCAGCTTCGGGGGGGTAGGGGAGACCCAGTACTTC.

This clonotype was found many times. Written as DNA, the CDR3 is TGTGCCAGCAGTCTAGGGGGCAGGGGTTTCGACGAGCAGTACTTC. Translating gives CASSLGGRGFDEQYF. The gene calls are TRBV2 and TRBJ2-7, with TRBD1 matching over 7 bases. This CDR3 comprises 15 residues. Germline lookup yields CDR1 SNHLY and CDR2 FYNNEI. J lost 5 bases, V lost 5 bases, and 12 bases had no gene match. Filled out from reference TRBV2 and TRBJ2-7, the complete variable domain reads EPEVTQTPSHQVTQMGQEVILRCVPISNHLYFYWYRQILGQKVEFLVSFYNNEISEKSEIFDDQFSVERPDGSNFTLKIRSTKLEDSAMYFCASSLGGRGFDEQYFGPGTRLTVT.

In this sample, this clonotype turned up a few times. A read error may produce the germline difference seen at one junction end. The chain is built from TRBV7-2 and TRBJ2-5; the match to TRBD2 covers 8 bases. CDR1 SGHTA and CDR2 FQGNSA come from the germline V gene. The CDR3 totals 16 residues. The CDR3 DNA reads as TGCGCCAGCAGCTTGACCGGGGGGGGCCTCCAAGAGACCCAGTACTTC. Protein sequence: CASSLTGGGLQETQYF.

As regards this clonotype: At one of its ends the junction is not consistent with the germline gene, which may arise from a read error. The chain uses TRBV6-5 and TRBJ2-7; D unclear. The germline CDR1 and CDR2 sequences are MNHEY and SVGAGI. CDR3 length: 11 amino acids. This CDR3 reads CAAGPKREQYF. The CDR3 nucleotides read TGCGCCGCCGGTCCCAAAAGGGAGCAGTACTTC.

The table lists this clonotype with many counts. The genes are TRBV5-6 and TRBJ2-7, with a weak D call TRBD1 (6 bases). CDR3 length: 15 residues. Trimming pared 4 bases from V and 3 bases from J, leaving 17 bases between. The germline V gene encodes CDR1 SGHDT and CDR2 YYEEEE. The CDR3 nucleotides are TGTGCCAGCAGCCTTATTACGACAGGTATCTACGAGCAGTACTTC. Translated: CASSLITTGIYEQYF. The full variable domain, rest sourced from reference TRBV5-6 and TRBJ2-7, is DAGVTQSPTHLIKTRGQQVTLRCSPKSGHDTVSWYQQALGQGPQFIFQYYEEEERQRGNFPDRFSGHQFPNYSSELNVNALLLGDSALYLCASSLITTGIYEQYFGPGTRLTVT.

This clonotype was seen many times. The rearrangement uses TRBV7-6 and TRBJ2-7; D may correspond to TRBD1 or TRBD2 (5 bases each). The CDR3 consists of 14 residues. Germline V gives CDR1 SGHVS, CDR2 FNYEAQ. V lost 5 bases and J lost 3, with 14 bases in between. In DNA form, the CDR3 reads TGTGCCAGCAGCCCCGTTGGGGGAGACTACGAGCAGTACTTC. Translated, it gives CASSPVGGDYEQYF.

This clonotype was detected ten times or more. The chain is built from TRBV10-3 and TRBJ1-2; D possibly corresponds to TRBD1 (6 bases). Germline V CDR1 and CDR2: ENHRY, SYGVKD. V was shortened by 4 bases and J by 10 bases, with 19 bases between the two germline ends. This CDR3 contains 14 residues. The CDR3 is CAISAQTGVRTYTF. DNA of the CDR3: TGTGCCATCAGTGCCCAGACAGGAGTGCGCACCTACACCTTC.

This clonotype appeared many times. J is TRBJ1-5 and V is TRBV20-1; possibly TRBD1 for D (6 bases). CDR3 length: 15 amino acids. V shed 0 bases and J shed 4 bases, with 13 bases lying between them. Germline assignment: CDR1 DFQATT and CDR2 SNEGSKA (reference sequence). The CDR3 sequence is CSARDDRGGNQPQHF. CDR3 nucleotides: TGCAGTGCTAGAGACGACAGAGGGGGTAATCAGCCCCAGCATTTT.

As to this clonotype: The CDR3 does not end in the conserved phenylalanine or tryptophan, so this is likely a read error. The limits of the CDR3 on the DNA are not certain, so only TCRdb's listed CDR3 is given. The gene calls are TRBV7-2 and TRBJ2-5. The CDR3 comprises 9 residues, both ends counted. Germline CDR1 SGHTA, CDR2 FQGNSA. The CDR3 sequence is CASSEKGFD.

The chain carries TRBV24-1 and TRBJ1-2; D perhaps matches TRBD1 (5 bases). CDR1 is KGHDR and CDR2 is SFDVKD in the germline V gene. CDR3 size: 14 residues. V was cut by 7 bases and J by 1 base, with 12 bases left in between. The CDR3 DNA sequence: TGTGCCACCAGCGTTGTACAGGATAACTATGGCTACACCTTC. It specifies CATSVVQDNYGYTF.

This chain connects TRBV29-1 to TRBJ2-5; D may be TRBD2 (8 bases). V lost 3 bases, J lost 6 bases, and 26 bases lay in between. The CDR3 contains 17 residues. Germline CDR1 and CDR2: SQVTM and ANQGSEA. As DNA, the CDR3 is TGCAGCGTTGACTCGTCAGGGGGAGCGGGGGTTTCGAAGACCCAGTACTTC. Its protein product is CSVDSSGGAGVSKTQYF.

This clonotype appeared a few times. Relative to the germline gene, one junction end is altered; a read error may explain this. The rearrangement uses TRBV10-3 and TRBJ2-7; the D gene is possibly TRBD2 (6 bases). The CDR3 consists of 17 residues. Looked up from germline, CDR1 is ENHRY and CDR2 is SYGVKD. CDR3 sequence reads: CASSYRHAGSRVYEQYF. In DNA, the CDR3 is TGTGCCAGCAGTTACCGTCATGCGGGAAGCCGGGTCTACGAGCAGTACTTC.